This T cell receptor beta chain was found in a study of shared clonotypes between healthy human individuals. At the deep level, the assay was run. The assay was immunoSEQ multiplex PCR, and TCRdb's table has in-frame clones only and misses some. The repertoire holds around 500,000 clones, with 75% to 85% as singletons. Findings and limits, study-wide: Donors were few, which limited the genetic and exposure-history diversity represented. It was only blood that was sampled, and tissue repertoires likely differ.

Points on this clone: Antigen unknown.

The unsorted samples took roughly 100 million PBMCs to get genomic DNA. This TCR was recovered from a woman aged 40 to 50 in good health. Some clones in this sample may be carry-over from other donors' samples. The specimen sequenced was PBMCs.

The CDR3 nucleotides are TGTGCCAGCAGCTTTGCCCGGGACTTTTCGTTCTTC. This encodes CASSFARDFSFF. This chain uses TRBV7-2 with TRBJ2-1, with D possibly being TRBD2 (6 bases). The CDR3 has 12 amino acids. Germline V gives CDR1 SGHTA, CDR2 FQGNSA. V was cut by 3 bases and J by 15 bases, with 15 bases left in between.